Given below is one T cell receptor (beta chain) in context. The antigen is undetermined. This sample was taken from a study of T cell responses to AZD1222 COVID-19 vaccine. On the study more broadly: Second-dose intervals of approximately 4 or approximately 12 weeks were pooled.

General study points: The study reported that nearly half of spike-specific TCRs target unmutated variant regions.

This CDR3 has 15 residues. From germline, CDR1 is KGHDR and CDR2 SFDVKD. V was pared by 5 bases and J by 2 bases, with 2 bases of the junction left unmatched. Here immunoSEQ multiplex PCR was the method, and the copy in TCRdb shows in-frame clones only, minus some. In the table there are roughly 150,000 clones, around 91% of which are singletons. The rearrangement joins TRBV24-1 to TRBJ2-2; 9 bases agree with TRBD2. The source of this sequence is an adult in good health. This material consisted of peripheral blood, taken on day 0 of AZD1222 vaccination. The CDR3 DNA sequence: TGTGCCACCAGTGTAGCGGGGGATAACACCGGGGAGCTGTTTTTT. Translating gives CATSVAGDNTGELFF.